A single sample gave rise to the 3 T cell receptor beta chains below, sequenced in a study of human T cells and chemical hapten exposure listed by TCRdb under 2021. Library generation was performed with RACE. The listed sequencing device is NextSeq 500. The public sequencing data were trimmed at Q25 with fastp and processed into clonotypes with MiXCR by TCRdb, which kept only in-frame beta chains. All rows with the same CDR3 protein become a single entry with the most common DNA and genes. The sample table shows about 78,000 distinct CDR3 sequences, and 7.5% to 9.5% are seen once. In total, the top ten clones hold 3% to 4.5% of the sample. What this sample's time point label stands for: patch test 2, 6 weeks after DPC sensitization. According to the study, the label for this sample's treatment or condition signals: therapeutic diphenylcyclopropenone sensitization with weekly scalp DPC. The sequencing here drew on whole blood, taken in connection with sensitization to the hapten diphenylcyclopropenone (DPC). All receptors derive from a woman in her forties or fifties with alopecia areata. Some clones in this sample may be carry-over from other donors' samples.

The chain has TRBV10-3 and TRBJ2-7; 8 bases are shared with TRBD2. The CDR3 extends over 12 amino acids. The V and J ends lost 3 bases and 5 bases, in that order; junction bases with no gene match: 0. Germline CDR1 reads ENHRY; CDR2 reads SYGVKD. CDR3: CAISDGGDEQYF. Written as DNA, the CDR3 is TGTGCCATCAGTGACGGGGGGGACGAGCAGTACTTC.

This clonotype was seen repeatedly, ten times or more. This chain connects TRBV5-1 to TRBJ2-3; the D is unclear. V shed 7 bases and J shed 3 bases, with 18 bases lying between them. Germline V gives CDR1 SGHRS, CDR2 YFSETQ. The CDR3 runs 15 residues. As DNA, the CDR3 is TGCGCCAGCTCCTCCCTCCAGACCCAAACAGATACGCAGTATTTT. Protein product: CASSSLQTQTDTQYF.

This clonotype was seen more than once but under ten times. The V call is TRBV4-1, the J call TRBJ2-4, with D possibly matching TRBD1 (5 bases). Germline V CDR1 and CDR2: MGHRA, YSYEKL. V dropped 0 bases and J dropped 1 base, with 10 bases sitting between them. This CDR3 contains 16 residues. The CDR3 spells CASSQDPAGAKNIQYF. CDR3 nucleotides: TGCGCCAGCAGCCAAGATCCGGCAGGGGCCAAAAACATTCAGTACTTC.